The 24 T cell receptor beta chains reported below all come from one sample, sequenced in a study of shared clonotypes between healthy human individuals. Assay used: immunoSEQ multiplex PCR; TCRdb lists only in-frame clones, some missing. This table has roughly 2.2 million clones, approximately 93% appearing once. The sample was naive CD4+ T cells from PBMCs. Subset given: CD45RA+ positively selected. These receptors all stem from a man between 18 and 29 years old in good health. Some clones in this sample may be carry-over from other donors' samples.

In its sample, this clone was seen once. This sequence joins TRBV18 and TRBJ2-3; a possible D gene is TRBD2 (5 bases). The V end lost 1 base, the J end lost 6 bases, and 8 bases lay between the germline ends. There are 13 residues in the CDR3. Germline V gene lookup returns CDR1 KGHSH and CDR2 LQKENI. This chain's CDR3 is CASSPRGRDTQYF. The CDR3 nucleotides are TGTGCCAGCTCACCACGAGGGCGGGATACGCAGTATTTT.

The CDR3 DNA is TGCGCCAGCAGTCATCTAGTTGTAGCGGGGTCCTACGAGCAGTACTTC. Its protein is CASSHLVVAGSYEQYF. The chain couples TRBV23-1 to TRBJ2-7, with 8 bases lining up with TRBD2. TRBV23-1 is known as an ORF, though its function is uncertain. CDR3 length: 16 amino acids. After removal of 3 bases from V and 1 base from J, the junction contained 8 bases not matched to a gene.

The chain links TRBV6-5 to TRBJ2-1, with D tentatively TRBD2 (6 bases). CDR1 is MNHEY and CDR2 is SVGAGI in the germline V gene. The CDR3 sequence is 16 residues long. Trimming left V 0 bases short and J 8 bases short, with 17 bases between. In DNA, the CDR3 is TGTGCCAGCAGTTACTCGATTATTGCCGGGAGCCATGAGCAGTTCTTC. Protein: CASSYSIIAGSHEQFF.

This chain uses TRBV5-5 with TRBJ2-7; D could derive from TRBD1 or TRBD2 (6 bases each). V was shortened by 1 base and J by 2 bases, with 22 bases between the two germline ends. The CDR3 contains 18 residues. Per germline, CDR1 SGHKS and CDR2 YYEKEE (reference sequence). CDR3 coding DNA: TGTGCCAGCAGCTTGAGGTCCGGGGGTTCACAGGGCCCCTACGAGCAGTACTTC. It translates to CASSLRSGGSQGPYEQYF.

The V and J genes are TRBV28 and TRBJ1-2; a possible D gene is TRBD1 (5 bases). This CDR3 is 14 amino acids long. Germline V lookup: CDR1 MDHEN, CDR2 SYDVKM. The V gene lost 5 bases and the J gene lost 4 bases, with 14 bases spanning the gap. This CDR3 is CASSTARVGYGYTF. The DNA for the CDR3 is TGTGCCAGCAGTACAGCCAGGGTGGGCTATGGCTACACCTTC.

About this clone itself: This specimen includes other DNA sequences encoding the same CDR3. The chain carries TRBV19 and TRBJ2-2; D remains unclear. The V gene's germline CDR1 is LNHDA and CDR2 SQIVND (reference sequence). Trimming pared 1 base from V and 0 bases from J, leaving 6 bases between. The CDR3 loop spans 15 amino acids. The CDR3, as DNA: TGTGCCAGTAGTATAGGCCGGACGAACACCGGGGAGCTGTTTTTT. Translated, it gives CASSIGRTNTGELFF.

This chain joins TRBV28 and TRBJ1-2; 9 bases are shared with TRBD1. The CDR3 extends over 16 amino acids. Trimming removed 4 bases from V and 5 bases from J; junction bases left unmatched: 11. Germline V gene sequence: CDR1 MDHEN, CDR2 SYDVKM. The CDR3, as DNA: TGTGCCAGCAGTTCTGGACAGGGGACTGTTTCTTATGGCTACACCTTC. Translation gives CASSSGQGTVSYGYTF.

The chain employs TRBV4-2 and TRBJ1-1, with D tentatively TRBD1 (5 bases). The CDR3 consists of 16 residues. Per germline, CDR1 LGHNA and CDR2 YNFKEQ. V was cut by 1 base and J by 4 bases, with 16 bases left in between. CDR3 DNA sequence: TGTGCCAGCAGCCAAGTTACCTTTATGGGACGCACTGAAGCTTTCTTT. It is translated as CASSQVTFMGRTEAFF.

The chain recombines TRBV19 with TRBJ2-3; 7 bases are a match to TRBD2. J was trimmed by 3 bases and V by 6 bases; bases with no gene match: 6. CDR3 length equals 14 residues. Germline-derived CDR1 and CDR2 are LNHDA and SQIVND (reference sequence). The CDR3 nucleotides read TGTGCCAGTAGAGAGGGAGGGTGGACAGATACGCAGTATTTT. Amino acids: CASREGGWTDTQYF.

V is TRBV5-4 and J is TRBJ1-2, with a tentative D call TRBD1 (6 bases). With 0 bases removed from V and 4 bases from J, the gap between germline ends came to 22 bases. Germline lookup yields CDR1 SGHNT and CDR2 YYREEE (reference sequence). This CDR3 region has 18 residues. The CDR3 DNA is TGTGCCAGCAGCTTGGGCGCCAGGGGAGTTTCTTTAGGCTATGGCTACACCTTC. Translated: CASSLGARGVSLGYGYTF.

The rearrangement uses TRBV15 and TRBJ1-5, with TRBD1 matching 8 bases. V dropped 5 bases and J dropped 3; count of bases not matched to a gene: 6. The CDR3 runs 15 residues. Germline V gives CDR1 LNHNV, CDR2 YYDKDF (reference sequence). CDR3 loop: CATSWTGISNQPQHF. The CDR3 nucleotides are TGTGCCACCAGCTGGACAGGGATATCCAATCAGCCCCAGCATTTT.

The V gene is TRBV7-8, the J gene TRBJ1-1, with D hard to call. The CDR3 contains 13 residues. Germline CDR1 is SGHVS and CDR2 is FQNEAQ. Trimming took off 5 bases at V and 9 bases at J, with 16 bases between the two ends. Here the CDR3 reads CASSGERRAKAFF. CDR3 sequence (DNA): TGTGCCAGCAGCGGCGAACGACGGGCTAAAGCTTTCTTT.

The rearrangement joins TRBV19 to TRBJ1-2; 10 bases are a match to TRBD1. This CDR3 contains 15 residues. Germline CDR1 and CDR2: LNHDA and SQIVND (reference sequence). Trimming at V came to 3 bases and at J to 2 bases, leaving 3 bases not matched to a gene. In nucleotides, the CDR3 is TGTGCCAGTAGTATTTGGGACAGGGGCAACTATGGCTACACCTTC. Translating it yields CASSIWDRGNYGYTF.

V is TRBV10-3 and J is TRBJ1-2, with 7 bases identical to TRBD1. CDR1 is ENHRY and CDR2 is SYGVKD in the germline V gene. The V segment lost 8 bases and the J segment 8 bases; nucleotides outside the gene matches: 8. CDR3 length equals 12 residues. The CDR3 sequence is CAIGFDRVGYTF. As DNA, the CDR3 is TGTGCCATCGGATTTGACAGGGTGGGCTACACCTTC.

V usage is TRBV6-4 and J usage is TRBJ2-7, with D tentatively TRBD1 (6 bases). In germline, CDR1 is MRHNA, CDR2 SNTAGT. The CDR3 is made up of 16 amino acids. The V gene lost 7 bases and the J gene lost 0 bases, with 19 bases spanning the gap. The CDR3 sequence is CASTDPSGVSSYEQYF. The DNA of the CDR3 is TGTGCCAGCACCGACCCTTCAGGGGTGAGCTCCTACGAGCAGTACTTC.

The chain's CDR3 is CASSITWDRSDTQYF. The CDR3, as DNA: TGTGCCAGTAGTATAACCTGGGACAGATCAGATACGCAGTATTTT. V usage is TRBV19 and J usage is TRBJ2-3, with 7 bases fitting TRBD1. V lost 2 bases to trimming and J lost 4 bases; unmatched junction nucleotides: 6. Germline CDR1 and CDR2: LNHDA and SQIVND (reference sequence). The CDR3 totals 15 residues.

The chain couples TRBV5-1 to TRBJ2-6; D is perhaps TRBD1 (5 bases). Germline values: CDR1 SGHRS, CDR2 YFSETQ. The CDR3 spans 14 residues. Trimming pared 3 bases from V and 2 bases from J, leaving 6 bases between. The CDR3 protein is CASSSTAGANVLTF. DNA for the CDR3: TGCGCCAGCAGCTCGACAGCTGGGGCCAACGTCCTGACTTTC.

V usage is TRBV18 and J usage is TRBJ2-7; 9 bases match TRBD2. With V trimmed by 4 bases and J by 2 bases, 3 bases remained unmatched. The CDR3 sequence is 14 residues long. Germline CDR1 reads KGHSH; CDR2 reads LQKENI. CDR3 nucleotides: TGTGCCAGCTCACTTCGACTAGCGGCCTACGAGCAGTACTTC. Its protein is CASSLRLAAYEQYF.

The sample holds one count of this clone. The chain couples TRBV30 to TRBJ2-7; 12 bases are shared with TRBD1. The CDR3 spans 15 residues. Per germline, CDR1 GTSNPN and CDR2 SVGIG (reference sequence). After removal of 4 bases from V and 2 bases from J, the junction contained 6 bases not matched to a gene. CDR3 bases: TGTGCCTGGACCCTAGGGACAGGGGGCCCCTACGAGCAGTACTTC. Amino acids: CAWTLGTGGPYEQYF.

The J gene is TRBJ1-5, the V gene TRBV29-1; possibly TRBD1 for D (5 bases). Germline-derived CDR1 and CDR2 are SQVTM and ANQGSEA. The CDR3 contains 13 residues. Trimming cost V 7 bases and J 6 bases, with 16 bases left between them. CDR3 sequence (DNA): TGCAGCGCCGGAGGCCAGGGCGGTCAGCCCCAGCATTTT. Translating it yields CSAGGQGGQPQHF.

J is TRBJ2-1 and V is TRBV4-2; TRBD2 matches at 9 bases. V shed 1 base and J 7 bases; nucleotides not matched to a gene: 11. This CDR3 has 17 amino acids. Germline CDR1 LGHNA, CDR2 YNFKEQ. CDR3 DNA sequence: TGTGCCAGCAGCCAAGTGTTAGCGGGAGTTTTCTTGAATGAGCAGTTCTTC. Translation gives CASSQVLAGVFLNEQFF.

For the CDR3, the DNA is TGTGCCAGTAGTTGGACAGGAACCGGCTACACCTTC. Protein: CASSWTGTGYTF. The V and J genes are TRBV19 and TRBJ1-2; 7 bases fit TRBD1. The CDR3 consists of 12 residues. Germline loops: CDR1 LNHDA, CDR2 SQIVND (reference sequence). Trimming removed 5 bases from V and 8 bases from J; junction bases left unmatched: 5.

The chain joins TRBV5-4 to TRBJ2-3, with TRBD2 matching 7 bases. V trimming: 4 bases; J trimming: 1 base; junction bases outside the gene matches: 3. The CDR3 is 14 amino acids. CDR1 is SGHNT, CDR2 YYREEE, per germline (reference sequence). CDR3 amino acids: CASSPSGGTDTQYF. DNA of the CDR3: TGTGCCAGCAGCCCGAGCGGGGGCACAGATACGCAGTATTTT.

J is TRBJ2-7 and V is TRBV11-2; D gene uncertain. The CDR3 totals 14 residues. Germline-derived CDR1 and CDR2 are SGHAT and FQNNGV. The ends were cut back, 0 bases at V and 3 bases at J, with 9 bases in the middle. Written as DNA, the CDR3 is TGTGCCAGCAGCTTAGATTTGGGCAACTACGAGCAGTACTTC. As protein: CASSLDLGNYEQYF.